Below are 18 T cell receptor beta chains sequenced from a single sample in a study of shared clonotypes between healthy human individuals. Profiling relied on immunoSEQ multiplex PCR, and the TCRdb table lists in-frame clones only, not all of them. Counted here are more than 1.2 million clones, around 98.5% occurring once; the ten biggest clones make up 0.36%. Sequenced input: naive CD4+ T cells sorted from blood. The subset: CD45RA+ positively selected. The receptors were sampled from a man aged 25-45 years in good health.

CDR3 sequence reads: CASSGGHEQYF. The CDR3 bases are TGCGCCAGCTCGGGCGGGCACGAGCAGTACTTC. The chain has TRBV10-1 and TRBJ2-7; D might be TRBD2 (5 bases). V dropped 8 bases and J dropped 5 bases, with 10 bases sitting between them. The CDR3 has 11 amino acids. From germline, CDR1 is WNHNN and CDR2 SYGVQD (reference sequence).

This clone was seen once. The chain combines TRBV30 with TRBJ2-3, with 7 bases fitting TRBD1. Per the germline V gene, CDR1 is GTSNPN and CDR2 is SVGIG (reference sequence). The CDR3 is 14 residues long. V dropped 5 bases and J dropped 0; count of bases not matched to a gene: 5. CDR3 loop: CAWVNRGSTDTQYF. CDR3 in DNA: TGTGCCTGGGTTAACAGGGGAAGCACAGATACGCAGTATTTT. Drawing the rest from reference TRBV30 and TRBJ2-3, the complete variable domain is SQTIHQWPATLVQPVGSPLSLECTVEGTSNPNLYWYRQAAGRGLQLLFYSVGIGQISSEVPQNLSASRPQDRQFILSSKKLLLSDSGFYLCAWVNRGSTDTQYFGPGTRLTVL.

The rearrangement joins TRBV5-1 to TRBJ1-1; the D gene is possibly TRBD1 (5 bases). Between the trimmed V and J ends, which lost 0 bases and 4 bases, there was a span of 13 bases. This CDR3 contains 15 residues. Germline CDR1 SGHRS, CDR2 YFSETQ. CDR3 region: CASSLGLGTTTEAFF. The CDR3, as DNA: TGCGCCAGCAGCTTGGGTCTGGGGACTACCACTGAAGCTTTCTTT.

The J gene is TRBJ2-2, the V gene TRBV19; D remains unclear. The length of the CDR3 is 13 residues. Germline V CDR1 and CDR2: LNHDA, SQIVND (reference sequence). Trimming cost V 3 bases and J 7 bases, with 9 bases left between them. For the CDR3, the DNA is TGTGCCAGTAGTATGCAGATCATCGGGGAGCTGTTTTTT. Its protein product is CASSMQIIGELFF.

The chain employs TRBV2 and TRBJ1-5; perhaps TRBD1 as D (5 bases). Germline CDR1 and CDR2: SNHLY and FYNNEI. This CDR3 spans 17 amino acids. Trimming cost V 8 bases and J 6 bases, with 26 bases left between them. The CDR3 reads CASSGVEGQPIGQPQHF. The CDR3 DNA reads TGTGCCAGCTCGGGTGTCGAGGGGCAGCCTATCGGTCAGCCCCAGCATTTT.

The chain combines TRBV4-3 with TRBJ1-5, with a weak D call TRBD1 (6 bases). The V gene lost 0 bases and the J gene lost 5 bases, with 14 bases spanning the gap. This CDR3 contains 16 residues. Germline loops: CDR1 LGHNA, CDR2 YSLEER. CDR3 protein: CASSQDVQGIDQPQHF. Here the CDR3 DNA reads TGCGCCAGCAGCCAAGATGTCCAGGGGATTGATCAGCCCCAGCATTTT.

The rearrangement joins TRBV20-1 to TRBJ1-2; no reliable D call. CDR3 length equals 11 residues. Trimming left V 3 bases short and J 6 bases short, with 8 bases between. Germline CDR1 DFQATT, CDR2 SNEGSKA (reference sequence). The CDR3 reads CSASVSHGYTF. Here the CDR3 DNA reads TGCAGTGCTAGTGTCAGCCATGGCTACACCTTC.

The genes are TRBV4-2 and TRBJ2-7; 10 bases are a match to TRBD2. This CDR3 contains 23 residues. CDR1 is LGHNA, CDR2 YNFKEQ, per germline. V lost 0 bases, J lost 0 bases, and 23 bases stayed unmatched. The CDR3: CASSQEARTVPGLAKRGSYEQYF. The CDR3 DNA sequence: TGTGCCAGCAGCCAAGAGGCCCGGACTGTCCCGGGACTAGCGAAGAGGGGCTCCTACGAGCAGTACTTC.

The chain employs TRBV7-2 and TRBJ2-3, with 7 bases identical to TRBD2. V was pared by 7 bases and J by 3 bases, with 10 bases of the junction left unmatched. The germline V gene encodes CDR1 SGHTA and CDR2 FQGNSA. CDR3 length: 15 amino acids. The CDR3 sequence: CASTWFRGVTDTQYF. The CDR3 coding sequence is TGTGCCAGCACCTGGTTCCGGGGGGTGACAGATACGCAGTATTTT.

About this clone itself: Other nucleotide sequences in the sample specify the same CDR3. The V call is TRBV4-3, the J call TRBJ2-1, with 15 bases lining up with TRBD2. V shed 0 bases, J shed 9 bases, and the junction held 3 bases outside the gene matches. From germline, CDR1 is LGHNA and CDR2 YSLEER. This CDR3 is 16 amino acids long. The CDR3 nucleotides are TGCGCCAGCAGCCAAGAGGGACTAGCGGGAGGCGGTGAGCAGTTCTTC. Protein sequence: CASSQEGLAGGGEQFF.

The chain uses TRBV7-6 and TRBJ2-2; unclear D gene. The CDR3 loop spans 14 amino acids. The V gene's germline CDR1 is SGHVS and CDR2 FNYEAQ. V was shortened by 0 bases and J by 2 bases, with 4 bases between the two germline ends. The chain's CDR3 is CASSLATNTGELFF. The CDR3, as DNA: TGTGCCAGCAGCTTAGCAACTAACACCGGGGAGCTGTTTTTT.

The J gene is TRBJ1-5, the V gene TRBV10-2; a possible D gene is TRBD1 (5 bases). V shed 3 bases and J shed 1 base, with 13 bases lying between them. The CDR3 covers 16 residues. In germline, CDR1 is WSHSY, CDR2 SAAADI. The CDR3 DNA reads TGCGCCAGCAGTGAAGAGACAGTAAGAAGCAATCAGCCCCAGCATTTT. Its protein product is CASSEETVRSNQPQHF.

This chain links TRBV5-1 with TRBJ1-1; D unclear. Germline CDR1 reads SGHRS; CDR2 reads YFSETQ. Trimming took 4 bases from V and 3 from J, leaving 7 bases between them. This CDR3 is built from 12 residues. As DNA, the CDR3 is TGCGCCAGCAGCGTTCAGGACACTGAAGCTTTCTTT. It codes for CASSVQDTEAFF.

This chain joins TRBV19 and TRBJ2-3; TRBD2 matches at 7 bases. V dropped 6 bases and J dropped 4; count of bases not matched to a gene: 13. Germline V gene lookup returns CDR1 LNHDA and CDR2 SQIVND (reference sequence). The CDR3 has 16 residues. The CDR3 coding sequence is TGTGCCAGTAGCCCCTCCCGGGGAGGGGAGCCAGATACGCAGTATTTT. Protein: CASSPSRGGEPDTQYF.

The rearrangement uses TRBV19 and TRBJ1-2; TRBD1 matches 8 bases. There are 15 residues in the CDR3. After removal of 4 bases from V and 8 bases from J, the junction contained 12 bases not matched to a gene. Germline values: CDR1 LNHDA, CDR2 SQIVND (reference sequence). The chain's CDR3 is CASSSDRDRRGGYTF. The CDR3 DNA follows: TGTGCCAGTAGTAGTGACCGGGACAGGAGAGGAGGCTACACCTTC.

The rearrangement uses TRBV5-1 and TRBJ2-5; D may be TRBD1 (6 bases). The CDR3 contains 16 residues. Germline CDR1 and CDR2: SGHRS and YFSETQ. Trimming shortened V by 0 bases and J by 5 bases, and 17 bases separated the two germline ends. DNA for the CDR3: TGCGCCAGCAGCTTGGCCCCCAGGACAGCCGGCGAGACCCAGTACTTC. It translates to CASSLAPRTAGETQYF.

This chain connects TRBV7-8 to TRBJ1-5, with D possibly TRBD1 on 6 matching bases. With 10 bases removed from V and 7 bases from J, the gap between germline ends came to 23 bases. This CDR3 comprises 15 residues. CDR1 and CDR2 from the germline V gene are SGHVS and FQNEAQ. DNA for the CDR3: TGTGCCAATCCCGGAGCGGACGGGGGCGAGCAGCCCCAGCATTTT. Amino acid sequence: CANPGADGGEQPQHF.

The V and J genes are TRBV14 and TRBJ1-1, with 9 positions matching TRBD1. J lost 5 bases, V lost 8 bases, and 6 bases had no gene match. The CDR3 is made up of 13 amino acids. Germline CDR1 reads SGHDN; CDR2 reads FVKESK. CDR3 sequence: CASGTGGWTEAFF. As DNA, the CDR3 is TGTGCCAGCGGCACAGGGGGCTGGACTGAAGCTTTCTTT.